These 12 T cell receptor beta chains originate from one sample sequenced in a study of Graves' ophthalmopathy and Graves' hyperthyroidism. The authors amplified TCR beta CDR3 regions from RNA transcripts. HTBI primers primed a first-round RT-PCR, and a second-round multiplex PCR followed. Via MiXCR, TCRdb re-called the multiplex PCR reads, giving one row per CDR3 protein. This sample carries around 660,000 distinct CDR3 sequences, about 40% of them seen once, and the ten largest clones take 3% to 4%. The sequencing sample was made of peripheral blood. The source is an adult man with Graves' ophthalmopathy.

This clonotype has just one count. V usage is TRBV15 and J usage is TRBJ1-4; D is perhaps TRBD1 (5 bases). CDR1 and CDR2 (germline): LNHNV, YYDKDF (reference sequence). The CDR3 is made up of 15 amino acids. Trimming removed 3 bases at V and 8 bases at J, with 16 bases between. The CDR3, as DNA: TGTGCCACCAGCAGCGGGGGTGGCGGATCCGAAAAACTGTTTTTT. Its protein is CATSSGGGGSEKLFF.

This clonotype was seen at least ten times. The chain couples TRBV7-2 to TRBJ1-3; D is perhaps TRBD1 (5 bases). CDR1 and CDR2 from the germline V gene are SGHTA and FQGNSA. The V and J ends lost 1 base and 7 bases respectively, with 17 bases between them. The CDR3 spans 16 residues. For the CDR3, the DNA is TGTGCCAGCAGCTTAGTGGGGGGGGGTTCGGGGAACACCATATATTTT. Translation gives CASSLVGGGSGNTIYF.

This clonotype was counted ten times or more. The chain joins TRBV2 to TRBJ1-2; tentative D call: TRBD1 (5 bases). Trimming pared 2 bases from V and 6 bases from J, leaving 16 bases between. Germline V gives CDR1 SNHLY, CDR2 FYNNEI. The CDR3 is 15 amino acids. The CDR3 DNA reads as TGTGCCAGCAGTGAAAAGGCCGGGGCAATAGATGGCTACACCTTC. Its protein is CASSEKAGAIDGYTF.

This clonotype was detected ten times or more. The J gene is TRBJ1-4, the V gene TRBV7-2, with D unresolved. The CDR3 runs 15 residues. V gave up 2 bases and J gave up 8 bases, with 15 bases separating them. Germline V gene lookup returns CDR1 SGHTA and CDR2 FQGNSA. The CDR3 reads CASSLLTRIGEKLFF. The CDR3 DNA follows: TGTGCCAGCAGCTTATTGACCAGGATTGGGGAAAAACTGTTTTTT.

This clonotype showed up many times. This chain links TRBV11-2 with TRBJ1-6; TRBD1 agrees at 7 bases. Germline V gives CDR1 SGHAT, CDR2 FQNNGV. Germline trimming cut 5 bases from V and 7 bases from J; bases unmatched to any gene: 11. The CDR3 loop spans 16 amino acids. CDR3 DNA sequence: TGTGCCAGCAGCCCTCAACTGGGACAGCCAAATTCACCCCTCCACTTT. Encoded protein: CASSPQLGQPNSPLHF.

This clonotype was found many times. The chain uses TRBV7-9 and TRBJ2-5; unclear D gene. The V and J ends lost 6 bases and 5 bases respectively, with 13 bases between them. Germline lookup yields CDR1 SEHNR and CDR2 FQNEAQ (reference sequence). CDR3 length: 13 amino acids. CDR3: CASSPAVWETQYF. CDR3 sequence (DNA): TGTGCCAGCAGTCCTGCGGTGTGGGAGACCCAGTACTTC.

This clonotype was counted at least ten times. V and J are TRBV2 and TRBJ2-6; D is unresolved. The CDR3 length is 19 residues. Trimming removed 0 bases at V and 2 bases at J, with 17 bases between. Germline CDR1 is SNHLY and CDR2 is FYNNEI. CDR3 bases: TGTGCCAGCAGTGAAGCGCTTCGAGGAAAGTCTCCTGGGGCCAACGTCCTGACTTTC. Amino acid sequence: CASSEALRGKSPGANVLTF.

This sequence joins TRBV7-9 and TRBJ2-7, with D possibly being TRBD2 (6 bases). Germline V lookup: CDR1 SEHNR, CDR2 FQNEAQ (reference sequence). Trimming removed 2 bases from V and 8 bases from J, with 10 bases in between. The CDR3 spans 12 residues. CDR3: CASSLTGLQQYF. CDR3 coding DNA: TGTGCCAGCAGCTTAACTGGACTACAGCAGTACTTC. The complete variable domain, with remaining parts taken from reference TRBV7-9 and TRBJ2-7, reads DTGVSQNPRHKITKRGQNVTFRCDPISEHNRLYWYRQTLGQGPEFLTYFQNEAQLEKSRLLSDRFSAERPKGSFSTLEIQRTEQGDSAMYLCASSLTGLQQYFGPGTRLTVT.

The chain recombines TRBV12-3 or TRBV12-4 with TRBJ2-7; D unclear. Trimming stripped 3 bases from V and 3 bases from J, with 9 bases between. The CDR3 extends over 13 amino acids. This CDR3 reads CASSLRPLYEQYF. As DNA, the CDR3 is TGTGCCAGCAGTTTGCGCCCCCTCTACGAGCAGTACTTC.

This clonotype was counted many times. This sequence joins TRBV11-2 and TRBJ2-5, with 8 bases that match TRBD2. The CDR3 is made up of 13 amino acids. Germline V gives CDR1 SGHAT, CDR2 FQNNGV. The V segment lost 5 bases and the J segment 4 bases; nucleotides outside the gene matches: 3. In DNA form, the CDR3 reads TGTGCCAGCAGCGCAAGCGGGAGAGAGACCCAGTACTTC. Translating gives CASSASGRETQYF.

The rearrangement joins TRBV4-3 to TRBJ2-2, with a tentative D call TRBD1 (6 bases). Looked up from germline, CDR1 is LGHNA and CDR2 is YSLEER. The CDR3 runs 17 residues. The V gene lost 2 bases and the J gene lost 1 base, with 14 bases spanning the gap. This CDR3 is CASSQPTGTLNTGELFF. The DNA for the CDR3 is TGCGCCAGCAGCCAACCGACAGGAACCTTGAACACCGGGGAGCTGTTTTTT.

Comment on this clonotype: Germline and junction disagree at one end, which may indicate a read error. J is TRBJ1-4 and V is TRBV5-1, with TRBD1 as a possible D gene (5 bases). Germline CDR1 reads SGHRS; CDR2 reads YFSETQ. This CDR3 is 16 amino acids long. CDR3: CASSRRDGVVNEKLLF. The CDR3 coding sequence is TGCGCCAGCAGCCGCAGGGATGGCGTTGTTAATGAAAAACTGCTTTTT.